A selection of T cell receptor beta chains follows, all from one sample in a study of T cell responses to AZD1222 COVID-19 vaccine. The protocol was immunoSEQ multiplex PCR, while the TCRdb copy is restricted to in-frame clones and leaves out a portion. The profile covers about 140,000 clones, with 90% appearing a single time and roughly 3.6% taken by the ten largest. Sequenced material: peripheral blood, taken on day 0 of AZD1222 vaccination. Receptors were obtained from an adult in good health. Each CDR3 is given with its conserved first and last residue. A D gene is named only where the DNA matches it firmly. Where a row states a size, it is once, few, many or the class of an expanded clone; other rows omit it.

>-|TRBV3-1/TRBV3-2|-|TRBJ1-1
TGTGCCAGCAGCCAGGGACACATTTCGACAGCGAACACTGAAGCTTTCTTT
CASSQGHISTANTEAFF
>-|TRBV6-5|-|TRBJ2-1
TGTGCCAGCAGCTCCCTGAATGAGCAGTTCTTC
CASSSLNEQFF
>-|TRBV7-9|TRBD1|TRBJ1-2
TGTGCCAGCAGCTTAGGACAGGGCGTGGCATCCACCTTC
CASSLGQGVASTF
>-|TRBV30|TRBD2|TRBJ2-1
TGTGCCTGGAGTGCGGGGACTAGCGGTAACAATGAGCAGTTCTTC
CAWSAGTSGNNEQFF
>-|TRBV7-8|TRBD2|TRBJ2-4
TGTGCCAGCAGCTCCCGGGGGAGGGAGAACATTCAGTACTTC
CASSSRGRENIQYF
>-|TRBV19|TRBD1|TRBJ1-1
TGTGCCAGTAGTACGGATTCAGGGGGGACTGAAGCTTTCTTT
CASSTDSGGTEAFF
>once|TRBV28|-|TRBJ2-2
TGTGCCAGCACTCCGAGGACCGGGGAGCTGTTTTTT
CASTPRTGELFF
>-|TRBV29-1|-|TRBJ1-1
TGCAGCGTTGTAGCCTTTGAGAACACTGAAGCTTTCTTT
CSVVAFENTEAFF
>-|TRBV29-1|-|TRBJ2-3
TGCAGCGTTGGCCGAAGACCACGGAGCACAGATACGCAGTATTTT
CSVGRRPRSTDTQYF
>-|TRBV15|-|TRBJ2-1
TGTGCCACCAGCAGAGCCCGACAGTGGGATTCCAATGAGCAGTTCTTC
CATSRARQWDSNEQFF
>-|TRBV5-6|-|TRBJ1-5
TGTGCCAGCAGCTTGGGGGGGTCAGCTAATCAGCCCCAGCATTTT
CASSLGGSANQPQHF
>-|TRBV5-5|-|TRBJ2-1
TGTGCCAGCAGCTTGACTCTTGGGTATGCCAGCAATGAGCAGTTCTTC
CASSLTLGYASNEQFF
>-|TRBV6-1|TRBD1|TRBJ1-4
TGTGCCAGCAGTGAAGGGTGGTCAGGGGGGCATACTAATGAAAAACTGTTTTTT
CASSEGWSGGHTNEKLFF
>-|TRBV2|-|TRBJ1-1
TGTGCCCGCAAAATCGGGGGAAACACTGAAGCTTTCTTT
CARKIGGNTEAFF
>-|TRBV5-6|-|TRBJ2-5
TGTGCCAGCGTGGCCCTCCAAGAGACCCAGTACTTC
CASVALQETQYF
>-|TRBV7-9|TRBD1|TRBJ1-5
TGTGCCAGCAGCAGGGACAGGGGAAACAATCAGCCCCAGCATTTT
CASSRDRGNNQPQHF
>-|TRBV7-9|-|TRBJ1-5
TGTGCCAGCAGCTTCTTCAATCAGCCCCAGCATTTT
CASSFFNQPQHF
>-|TRBV7-9|TRBD1|TRBJ2-7
TGTGCCAGCAGCTTAGAACGGGACAGGGTAATGGGGGCCTACGAGCAGTACTTC
CASSLERDRVMGAYEQYF
>-|TRBV19|TRBD1|TRBJ1-2
TGTGCCAGTAGCCCGGGACAGAGCACCTATGGCTACACCTTC
CASSPGQSTYGYTF
>-|TRBV27|-|TRBJ1-2
TGTGCCAGCAGTTTCGGACAGTATAACTATGGCTACACCTTC
CASSFGQYNYGYTF
>-|TRBV2|-|TRBJ2-3
TGTGCCAGGGAAGGCGGTAGCACAGATACGCAGTATTTT
CAREGGSTDTQYF
>-|TRBV3-1/TRBV3-2|TRBD1|TRBJ1-2
TGTGCCAGCAGGCAGACAGGGGATAGTGACTACACCTTC
CASRQTGDSDYTF
>-|TRBV10-3|-|TRBJ2-5
TGTGCCATCAGTGATTTGACAGGTCAAGAGACCCAGTACTTC
CAISDLTGQETQYF